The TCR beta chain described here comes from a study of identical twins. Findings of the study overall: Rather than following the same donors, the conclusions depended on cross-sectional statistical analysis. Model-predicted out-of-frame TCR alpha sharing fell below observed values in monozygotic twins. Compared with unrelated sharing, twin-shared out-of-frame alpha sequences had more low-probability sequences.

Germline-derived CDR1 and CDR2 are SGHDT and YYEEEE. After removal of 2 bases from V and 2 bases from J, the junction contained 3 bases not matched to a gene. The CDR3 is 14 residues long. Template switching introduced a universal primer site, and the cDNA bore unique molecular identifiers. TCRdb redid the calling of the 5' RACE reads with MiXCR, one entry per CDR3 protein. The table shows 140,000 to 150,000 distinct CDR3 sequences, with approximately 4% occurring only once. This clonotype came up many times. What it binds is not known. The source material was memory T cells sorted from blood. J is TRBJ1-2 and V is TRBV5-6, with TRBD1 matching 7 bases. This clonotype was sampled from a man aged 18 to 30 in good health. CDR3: CASSLTTGNYGYTF. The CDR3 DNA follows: TGTGCCAGCAGCTTAACGACAGGGAACTATGGCTACACCTTC.